This TCR beta chain was retrieved from a study of beta chain features in type 1 diabetes. General study results and limits: The similarity of naive, central memory and Treg TCRB repertoires appeared greater among patients than among healthy donors.

Turning to this clone: Its antigen is still unknown.

As every portion of the isolated RNA was reverse transcribed, the sequencing read expressed TCRB transcripts. Assay: immunoSEQ multiplex PCR; the TCRdb copy retains only in-frame clones and omits some. The sample records over 500,000 clones, around 15% being singletons. Every single donor gave one heparinised blood draw, and these averaged approximately 120 mL. The germline gives CDR1 SQVTM, CDR2 ANQGSEA. Losses at the gene ends were 4 bases for V and 5 bases for J; bases not matched to a gene: 6. The CDR3 spans 14 residues. The material sequenced was naive CD4+ T cells from blood. The chain recombines TRBV29-1 with TRBJ2-1; 9 bases map to TRBD1. This receptor was identified in a man aged 18 to 35 in good health. CDR3 sequence (DNA): TGCAGCGTTGGGGACAGGGCGATGAACAATGAGCAGTTCTTC. It is translated as CSVGDRAMNNEQFF.